A selection of T cell receptor beta chains follows, all from one sample in a study of blood T cell repertoires in COVID-19. Here immunoSEQ multiplex PCR was the method, and the copy in TCRdb shows in-frame clones only, minus some. Counted here are tens of thousands of clones, 88% occurring once; the ten biggest clones make up around 3.7%. Sequences were obtained from peripheral blood. The receptors here all came from a human donor in a cohort sampled during active COVID-19. CDR3s include the opening cysteine and the closing phenylalanine or tryptophan. Clone size is stated in some rows and not others, as once, few, many or a class when expanded.

CDR3aa	j_gene	abundance	v_gene
CASSLQRGQGSYNEQFF	TRBJ2-1	-	TRBV11-2
CASSSDTDYGYTF	TRBJ1-2	once	TRBV27
CASSLVSGGGNEQFF	TRBJ2-1	-	TRBV7-9
CATKGRKNTGELFF	TRBJ2-2	-	TRBV7-2
CASSEWRDSLQETQYF	TRBJ2-5	-	TRBV6-1
CASSRPGLDRYEQYF	TRBJ2-7	-	TRBV5-4
CASRPFDRAGTEAFF	TRBJ1-1	-	TRBV5-1
CASSSSAGTYNYEQYF	TRBJ2-7	-	TRBV27
CATSQGQGYANEQFF	TRBJ2-1	-	TRBV24-1
CASSYHPPYEQYF	TRBJ2-7	-	TRBV6-2/TRBV6-3
CASRVGGKGMGTEAFF	TRBJ1-1	-	TRBV19
CASSYLRGQGIHEQYF	TRBJ2-7	-	TRBV6-5
CASSRSGAYGYTF	TRBJ1-2	-	TRBV14
CASSLSGSDLAGF	TRBJ1-1	-	TRBV5-1
CASSQDRAYGYTF	TRBJ1-2	-	TRBV4-2
CASSTGVEQYF	TRBJ2-7	-	TRBV5-1
CASSSRSWGEQFF	TRBJ2-1	-	TRBV7-8
CASSLALNQAFF	TRBJ1-1	-	TRBV11-2
CASRLAGGPSTTQYF	TRBJ2-5	-	TRBV5-4
CAWSVVHRGGADTQYF	TRBJ2-3	once	TRBV30
CASSFPGSYEQYF	TRBJ2-7	-	TRBV5-5
CASSLLPSSYNEQFF	TRBJ2-1	once	TRBV7-8
CASSPQAGGSGANVLTF	TRBJ2-6	-	TRBV19
CASSADRTGGSDTQYF	TRBJ2-3	-	TRBV9
CASSLYGEETQYF	TRBJ2-5	-	TRBV11-2
CASSEGALANYGYTF	TRBJ1-2	-	TRBV2
CASSLQGGTPLHF	TRBJ1-6	-	TRBV6-5
CASSSTSGGGDTQYF	TRBJ2-3	-	TRBV5-1
CASSPGARTDTQYF	TRBJ2-3	-	TRBV13
CSASPSGGSYEQYF	TRBJ2-7	-	TRBV20-1
CASSPRVANTGELFF	TRBJ2-2	once	TRBV19
CASSEWGASTEAFF	TRBJ1-1	-	TRBV6-1
CASSPPRGGSTGELFF	TRBJ2-2	-	TRBV18
CASREGNSPLHF	TRBJ1-6	-	TRBV6-5
CASSQGLGLYGYTF	TRBJ1-2	-	TRBV4-1
CASSARSDEQFF	TRBJ2-1	-	TRBV19
CASSPRGGREGEQFF	TRBJ2-1	-	TRBV3-1/TRBV3-2
CASSEPLTSGRSTGELFF	TRBJ2-2	-	TRBV10-2
CASSWNRAQSGNYGYTF	TRBJ1-2	-	TRBV6-2/TRBV6-3
CASSPYGRGGSYNEQFF	TRBJ2-1	-	TRBV5-4
CAWSHQEFYGYTF	TRBJ1-2	-	TRBV30
CASRERVGYGYTF	TRBJ1-2	once	TRBV6-5
CASSQMGGGELFF	TRBJ2-2	-	TRBV12-3/TRBV12-4
CASSLRARGVAFF	TRBJ1-1	-	TRBV7-3
CASTMPGQDPYEQYF	TRBJ2-7	-	TRBV7-9
CASSLTDRVRFQPQHF	TRBJ1-5	-	TRBV19
CASSPGGVGGAISGANVLTF	TRBJ2-6	-	TRBV19
CASSSRQGGWELFF	TRBJ2-2	-	TRBV5-1